What follows are 21 T cell receptor beta chains derived from one specimen sequenced in a study of cytomegalovirus exposure and HLA in healthy donors. PCR involved 60 Vbeta and 13 Jbeta primers. The repertoire was sequenced with immunoSEQ multiplex PCR; TCRdb's copy has only in-frame clones and lacks some. This sample carries 120,000 to 150,000 clones, 84% of them seen once, and the ten largest clones take approximately 2.7%. Sequences were obtained from PBMCs. The receptors were gathered from a boy aged 2 to 10 in good health and CMV-seronegative.

This CDR3 is CAISAQGSISGANVLTF. Written as DNA, the CDR3 is TGTGCCATCAGCGCACAGGGATCAATCTCTGGGGCCAACGTCCTGACTTTC. This chain connects TRBV10-3 to TRBJ2-6; TRBD1 is a possible D gene (6 bases). The germline V gene has CDR1 ENHRY and CDR2 SYGVKD. The length of the CDR3 is 17 residues. The ends were cut back, 6 bases at V and 0 bases at J, with 15 bases in the middle.

There are a few counts of this clone. The chain links TRBV4-3 to TRBJ1-4, with 7 bases aligning to TRBD1. The germline V gene encodes CDR1 LGHNA and CDR2 YSLEER. The CDR3 sequence is 15 residues long. Trimming took 0 bases from V and 8 from J; bases not matched to a gene: 6. The CDR3, as DNA: TGCGCCAGCAGCCAAGAAGCAGGGGGAGGCGAAAAACTGTTTTTT. Translating it yields CASSQEAGGGEKLFF.

This clone was seen a single time. The chain combines TRBV28 with TRBJ2-7, with 10 bases fitting TRBD1. CDR1 MDHEN and CDR2 SYDVKM come from the germline V gene. The CDR3 has 18 amino acids. Germline trimming cut 7 bases from V and 2 bases from J; bases unmatched to any gene: 17. The CDR3 loop is CASNNPSRDRGRTYEQYF. In DNA form, the CDR3 reads TGTGCCAGCAACAATCCGTCCCGGGACAGGGGAAGGACCTACGAGCAGTACTTC.

The chain combines TRBV6-5 with TRBJ1-6; D gene uncertain. The CDR3 covers 12 residues. Germline loops: CDR1 MNHEY, CDR2 SVGAGI. The germline V and J ends were trimmed by 7 bases and 11 bases, with 12 bases remaining between them. The CDR3 protein is CASNRPEAPLHF. The DNA of the CDR3 is TGTGCCAGCAATCGGCCGGAGGCACCCCTCCACTTT.

The V and J genes are TRBV5-1 and TRBJ2-7; maybe TRBD2 (5 bases). V lost 0 bases to trimming and J lost 0 bases, with 19 bases between them. This CDR3 comprises 18 residues. Germline V gives CDR1 SGHRS, CDR2 YFSETQ. CDR3 amino acids: CASSLEPWGEQSSYEQYF. CDR3 coding DNA: TGCGCCAGCAGCTTGGAGCCCTGGGGAGAACAGAGCTCCTACGAGCAGTACTTC.

The V gene is TRBV28, the J gene TRBJ1-1; the D gene is possibly TRBD1 (5 bases). Germline V lookup: CDR1 MDHEN, CDR2 SYDVKM. Trimming took 2 bases from V and 4 from J, leaving 8 bases between them. There are 13 residues in the CDR3. CDR3 in DNA: TGTGCCAGCAGTTTACAGGGAGGCACTGAAGCTTTCTTT. This sequence encodes CASSLQGGTEAFF.

The chain has TRBV6-4 and TRBJ1-1, with 11 bases that match TRBD1. Germline lookup yields CDR1 MRHNA and CDR2 SNTAGT. V shed 2 bases, J shed 4 bases, and the junction held 0 bases outside the gene matches. The CDR3 loop spans 14 amino acids. The CDR3 loop reads CASSDGQGATEAFF. In DNA, the CDR3 is TGTGCCAGCAGTGACGGACAGGGGGCCACTGAAGCTTTCTTT.

This clone was picked up one time. This chain uses TRBV15 with TRBJ1-4; D not resolved. Germline CDR1 is LNHNV and CDR2 is YYDKDF (reference sequence). Trimming pared 5 bases from V and 0 bases from J, leaving 10 bases between. The CDR3 sequence is 15 residues long. CDR3 in amino acids: CATSERGATNEKLFF. Here the CDR3 DNA reads TGTGCCACCAGCGAACGAGGTGCAACTAATGAAAAACTGTTTTTT.

This clone was counted once. The genes are TRBV18 and TRBJ2-2, with 10 bases matching TRBD2. V lost 4 bases to trimming and J lost 6 bases; unmatched junction nucleotides: 5. CDR3 length equals 15 residues. CDR1 is KGHSH, CDR2 LQKENI, per germline. The CDR3 bases are TGTGCCAGCTCACGCACTAGCGGGACCTCCGGGGAGCTGTTTTTT. Translation: CASSRTSGTSGELFF.

This chain uses TRBV19 with TRBJ2-1, with 7 bases that match TRBD2. The CDR3 covers 17 residues. Germline CDR1 and CDR2: LNHDA and SQIVND (reference sequence). V was clipped by 4 bases and J by 0 bases; unmatched bases: 9. CDR3 in amino acids: CASSNRAGLSSYNEQFF. CDR3 in DNA: TGTGCCAGTAGTAATAGAGCGGGGCTAAGCTCCTACAATGAGCAGTTCTTC.

This clone was counted a single time. This rearrangement joins TRBV28 to TRBJ2-6; D perhaps matches TRBD2 (6 bases). This CDR3 has 14 residues. In germline, CDR1 is MDHEN, CDR2 SYDVKM. V lost 6 bases, J lost 12 bases, and 18 bases lay in between. CDR3 region: CASSTGGVSGVLTF. CDR3 nucleotides: TGTGCCAGCAGCACCGGGGGAGTCTCGGGCGTCCTGACTTTC. Combining the CDR3 with reference TRBV28 and TRBJ2-6 gives the whole variable domain DVKVTQSSRYLVKRTGEKVFLECVQDMDHENMFWYRQDPGLGLRLIYFSYDVKMKEKGDIPEGYSVSREKKERFSLILESASTNQTSMYLCASSTGGVSGVLTFGAGSRLTVL.

The CDR3 DNA reads as TGTGCCAGCAGCTTAGGAGGCAGGGCCAATCAGCCCCAGCATTTT. This encodes CASSLGGRANQPQHF. V and J are TRBV13 and TRBJ1-5; D possibly corresponds to TRBD1 (5 bases). The CDR3 length is 15 residues. With 0 bases removed from V and 3 bases from J, the gap between germline ends came to 9 bases. Looked up from germline, CDR1 is PRHDT and CDR2 is FYEKMQ (reference sequence).

As for this clone: One junction end disagrees with the germline gene, perhaps due to a read error. The V and J genes are TRBV4-3 and TRBJ2-1; D is possibly TRBD2 (6 bases). This CDR3 spans 15 amino acids. Germline V gene sequence: CDR1 LGHNA, CDR2 YSLEER. The chain's CDR3 is CASSQDKDGGKPPLF. CDR3 DNA: TGCGCCAGCAGCCAAGATAAGGATGGCGGGAAGCCTCCGCTCTTC.

This chain links TRBV6-6 with TRBJ1-1, with 8 bases that match TRBD1. The J segment lost 5 bases and the V segment lost 4 bases, leaving 6 bases of the junction unmatched. The germline CDR1 and CDR2 sequences are MNHNY and SVGAGI (reference sequence). This CDR3 region has 14 residues. The CDR3 DNA follows: TGTGCCAGCAGTTTCGGACAGGGTTTGACTGAAGCTTTCTTT. Protein sequence: CASSFGQGLTEAFF.

The chain couples TRBV7-3 to TRBJ2-1, with 9 nucleotides matching TRBD1. V gave up 8 bases and J gave up 2 bases; unmatched junction bases: 10. CDR1 SGHTA and CDR2 FQGTGA come from the germline V gene. CDR3 length: 16 residues. The CDR3 DNA reads as TGTGCCAGCTATCCCCTAGGGACAGGGCCCTACAATGAGCAGTTCTTC. Protein: CASYPLGTGPYNEQFF.

The CDR3 loop is CASSQASSGSYEQYF. The CDR3 DNA reads TGCGCCAGCAGCCAAGCGTCTAGCGGAAGCTACGAGCAGTACTTC. The genes are TRBV4-3 and TRBJ2-7; 7 nucleotides match TRBD2. Germline CDR1 and CDR2: LGHNA and YSLEER. Germline trimming cut 1 base from V and 3 bases from J; bases unmatched to any gene: 6. The CDR3 totals 15 residues.

The chain joins TRBV2 to TRBJ1-6; a weak D match, TRBD1 (6 bases). The V gene's germline CDR1 is SNHLY and CDR2 FYNNEI. V lost 5 bases and J lost 0, with 20 bases in between. This CDR3 region has 19 residues. The CDR3 sequence is CASSILPGQLSSYNSPLHF. The CDR3 coding sequence is TGTGCCAGCAGTATACTTCCGGGACAACTGAGCTCCTATAATTCACCCCTCCACTTT.

CDR3 region: CASSVSGGAREQFF. DNA of the CDR3: TGTGCCAGCAGTGTTAGCGGGGGGGCGCGGGAGCAGTTCTTC. The rearrangement uses TRBV27 and TRBJ2-1; 11 bases line up with TRBD2. V dropped 5 bases and J dropped 10; count of bases not matched to a gene: 7. The CDR3 is 14 residues long. The germline V gene encodes CDR1 MNHEY and CDR2 SMNVEV (reference sequence).

CDR3 nucleotide sequence: TGTGCCAGCAGGACAGGGGCCGCCGGCTCCTACGAGCAGTACTTC. It encodes CASRTGAAGSYEQYF. J is TRBJ2-7 and V is TRBV7-9, with 8 positions matching TRBD1. The CDR3 spans 15 residues. V shed 6 bases and J 0 bases; nucleotides not matched to a gene: 7. Germline loops: CDR1 SEHNR, CDR2 FQNEAQ (reference sequence).

This clone was observed once. The genes are TRBV19 and TRBJ2-7; 7 nucleotides align to TRBD1. The CDR3 length is 15 residues. The V gene's germline CDR1 is LNHDA and CDR2 SQIVND (reference sequence). V gave up 6 bases and J gave up 2 bases; unmatched junction bases: 10. In nucleotides, the CDR3 is TGTGCCAGTAGCGGGGACGGACAGGTCACCTACGAGCAGTACTTC. Translation gives CASSGDGQVTYEQYF.

The chain links TRBV6-6 to TRBJ2-7, with TRBD1 matching 7 bases. This CDR3 has 11 amino acids. From germline, CDR1 is MNHNY and CDR2 SVGAGI (reference sequence). Trimming at V came to 5 bases and at J to 7 bases, leaving 2 bases not matched to a gene. CDR3 amino acids: CASSPGGEQYF. DNA for the CDR3: TGTGCCAGCAGTCCAGGGGGAGAGCAGTACTTC.